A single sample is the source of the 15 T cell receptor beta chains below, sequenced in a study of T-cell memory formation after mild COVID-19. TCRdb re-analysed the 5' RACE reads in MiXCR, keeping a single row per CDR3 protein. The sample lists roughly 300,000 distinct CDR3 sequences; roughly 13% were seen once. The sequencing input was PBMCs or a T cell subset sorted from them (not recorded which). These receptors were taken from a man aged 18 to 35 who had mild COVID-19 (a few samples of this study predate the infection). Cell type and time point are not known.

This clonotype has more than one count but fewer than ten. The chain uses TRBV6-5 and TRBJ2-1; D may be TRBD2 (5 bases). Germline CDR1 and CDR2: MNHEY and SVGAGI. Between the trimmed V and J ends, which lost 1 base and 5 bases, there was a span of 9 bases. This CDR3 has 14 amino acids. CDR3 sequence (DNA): TGTGCCAGCAGTTACTTACCTAGCCACAATGAGCAGTTCTTC. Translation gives CASSYLPSHNEQFF.

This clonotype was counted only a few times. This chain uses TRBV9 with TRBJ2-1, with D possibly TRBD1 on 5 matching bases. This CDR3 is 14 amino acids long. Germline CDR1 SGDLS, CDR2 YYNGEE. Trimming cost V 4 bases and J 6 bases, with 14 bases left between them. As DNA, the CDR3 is TGTGCCAGCAGCAAGGCCAGGGAAGGCAATGAGCAGTTCTTC. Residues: CASSKAREGNEQFF.

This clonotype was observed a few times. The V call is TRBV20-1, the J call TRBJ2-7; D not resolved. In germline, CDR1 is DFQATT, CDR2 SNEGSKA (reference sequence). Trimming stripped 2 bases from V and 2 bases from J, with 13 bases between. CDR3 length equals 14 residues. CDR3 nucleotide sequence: TGCAGTGCTAGACTGGCCTCCTCCCCCTACGAGCAGTACTTC. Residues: CSARLASSPYEQYF.

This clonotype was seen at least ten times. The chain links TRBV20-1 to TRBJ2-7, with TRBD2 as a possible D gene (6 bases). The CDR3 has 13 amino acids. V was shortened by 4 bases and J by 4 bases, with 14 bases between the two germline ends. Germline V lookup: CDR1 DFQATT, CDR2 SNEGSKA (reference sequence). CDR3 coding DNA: TGCAGTGCTATTCTAGCGAATCGGTACGAGCAGTACTTC. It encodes CSAILANRYEQYF.

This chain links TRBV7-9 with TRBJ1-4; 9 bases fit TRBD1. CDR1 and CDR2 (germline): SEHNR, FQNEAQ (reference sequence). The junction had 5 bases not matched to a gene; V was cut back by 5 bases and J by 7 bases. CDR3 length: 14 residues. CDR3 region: CASSPRQGGEKLFF. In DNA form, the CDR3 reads TGTGCCAGCAGCCCCAGACAGGGGGGTGAAAAACTGTTTTTT.

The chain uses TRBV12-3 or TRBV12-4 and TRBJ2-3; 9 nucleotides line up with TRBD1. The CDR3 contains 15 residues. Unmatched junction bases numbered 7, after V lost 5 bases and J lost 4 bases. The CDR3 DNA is TGTGCCAGCAGTCTCCGGGACAGGGTTCCAGATACGCAGTATTTT. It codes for CASSLRDRVPDTQYF.

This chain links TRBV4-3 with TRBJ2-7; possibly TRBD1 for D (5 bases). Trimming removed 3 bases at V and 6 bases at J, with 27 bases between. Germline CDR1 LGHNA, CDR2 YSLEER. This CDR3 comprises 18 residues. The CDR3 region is CASSHLLGRAMGYCEQYV. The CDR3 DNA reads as TGCGCCAGCAGCCACCTACTTGGCAGGGCAATGGGGTACTGCGAGCAGTACGTC.

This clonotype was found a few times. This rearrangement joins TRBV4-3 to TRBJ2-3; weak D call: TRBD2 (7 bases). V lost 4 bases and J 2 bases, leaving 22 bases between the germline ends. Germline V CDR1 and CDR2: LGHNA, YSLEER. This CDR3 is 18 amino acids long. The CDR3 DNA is TGCGCCAGCAGCCTGGGCCTGGGGGGGGGCTTTGCCACAGATACGCAGTATTTT. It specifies CASSLGLGGGFATDTQYF.

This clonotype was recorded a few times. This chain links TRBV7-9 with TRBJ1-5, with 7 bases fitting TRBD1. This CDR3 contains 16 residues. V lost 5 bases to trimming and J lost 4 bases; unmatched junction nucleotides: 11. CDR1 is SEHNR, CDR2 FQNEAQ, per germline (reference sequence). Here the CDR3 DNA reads TGTGCCAGCAGCCCAACACAGGGGACGGAAAATCAGCCCCAGCATTTT. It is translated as CASSPTQGTENQPQHF.

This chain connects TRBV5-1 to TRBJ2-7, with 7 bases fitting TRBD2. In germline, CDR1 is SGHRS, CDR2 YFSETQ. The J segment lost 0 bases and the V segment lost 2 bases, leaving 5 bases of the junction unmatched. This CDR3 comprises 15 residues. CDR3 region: CASSFQAGSSYEQYF. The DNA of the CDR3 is TGCGCCAGCAGCTTTCAAGCGGGGAGCTCCTACGAGCAGTACTTC. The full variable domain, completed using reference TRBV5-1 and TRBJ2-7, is KAGVTQTPRYLIKTRGQQVTLSCSPISGHRSVSWYQQTPGQGLQFLFEYFSETQRNKGNFPGRFSGRQFSNSRSEMNVSTLELGDSALYLCASSFQAGSSYEQYFGPGTRLTVT.

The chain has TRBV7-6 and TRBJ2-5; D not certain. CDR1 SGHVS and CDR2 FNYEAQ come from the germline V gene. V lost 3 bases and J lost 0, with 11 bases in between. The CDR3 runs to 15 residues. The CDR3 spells CASSFLDPYQETQYF. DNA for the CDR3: TGTGCCAGCAGCTTCCTGGACCCGTACCAAGAGACCCAGTACTTC.

CDR3 sequence reads: CASYTGTAYGYTF. The CDR3 bases are TGTGCCAGTTACACCGGGACAGCCTATGGCTACACCTTC. V and J are TRBV19 and TRBJ1-2; 7 nucleotides agree with TRBD1. CDR3 size: 13 residues. V lost 8 bases to trimming and J lost 4 bases; unmatched junction nucleotides: 7. Germline V gene data show CDR1 as LNHDA and CDR2 as SQIVND (reference sequence).

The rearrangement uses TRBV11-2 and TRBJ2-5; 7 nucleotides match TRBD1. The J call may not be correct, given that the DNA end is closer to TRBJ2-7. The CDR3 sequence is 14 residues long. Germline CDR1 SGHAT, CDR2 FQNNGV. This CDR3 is CASSLPDRVHEQYF. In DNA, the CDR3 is TGTGCCAGCAGCTTACCTGACAGGGTGCACGAGCAGTACTTC.

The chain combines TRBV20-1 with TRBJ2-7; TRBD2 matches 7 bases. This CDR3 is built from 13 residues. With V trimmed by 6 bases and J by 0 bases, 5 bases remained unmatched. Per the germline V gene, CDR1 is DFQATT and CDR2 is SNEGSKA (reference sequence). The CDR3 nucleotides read TGCAGTGCAAGCGGGGTAACCTCCTACGAGCAGTACTTC. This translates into CSASGVTSYEQYF.

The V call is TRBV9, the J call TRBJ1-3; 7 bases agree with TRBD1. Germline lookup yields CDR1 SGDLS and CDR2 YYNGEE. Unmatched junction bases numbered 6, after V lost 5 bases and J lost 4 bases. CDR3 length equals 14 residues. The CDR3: CASSSDRVGNTIYF. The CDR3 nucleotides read TGTGCCAGCAGTTCAGACAGGGTCGGAAACACCATATATTTT.